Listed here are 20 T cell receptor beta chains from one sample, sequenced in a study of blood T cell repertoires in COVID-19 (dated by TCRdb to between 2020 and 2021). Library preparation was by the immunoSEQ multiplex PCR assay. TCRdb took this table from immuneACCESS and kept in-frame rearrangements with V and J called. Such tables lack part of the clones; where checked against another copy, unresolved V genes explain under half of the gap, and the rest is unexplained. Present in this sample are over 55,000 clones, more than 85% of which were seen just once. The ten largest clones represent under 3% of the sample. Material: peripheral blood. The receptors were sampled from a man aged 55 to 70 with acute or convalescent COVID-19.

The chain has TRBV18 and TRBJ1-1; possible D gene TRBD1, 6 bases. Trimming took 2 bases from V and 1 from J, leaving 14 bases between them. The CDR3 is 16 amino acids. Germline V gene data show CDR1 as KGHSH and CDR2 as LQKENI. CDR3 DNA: TGTGCCAGCTCACCATTTCCAGGACAGAGGAACACTGAAGCTTTCTTT. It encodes CASSPFPGQRNTEAFF.

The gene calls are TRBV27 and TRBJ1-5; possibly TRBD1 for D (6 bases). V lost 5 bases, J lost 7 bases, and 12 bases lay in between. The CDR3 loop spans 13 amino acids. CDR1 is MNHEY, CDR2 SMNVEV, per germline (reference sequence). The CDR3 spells CASSPRGKQPQHF. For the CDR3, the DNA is TGTGCCAGCAGTCCTAGGGGGAAACAGCCCCAGCATTTT.

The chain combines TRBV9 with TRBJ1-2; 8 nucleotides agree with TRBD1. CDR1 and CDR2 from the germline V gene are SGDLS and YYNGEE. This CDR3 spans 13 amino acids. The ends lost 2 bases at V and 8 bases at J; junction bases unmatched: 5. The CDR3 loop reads CASSVGQGGGYTF. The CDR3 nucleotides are TGTGCCAGCAGCGTCGGACAGGGCGGGGGCTACACCTTC.

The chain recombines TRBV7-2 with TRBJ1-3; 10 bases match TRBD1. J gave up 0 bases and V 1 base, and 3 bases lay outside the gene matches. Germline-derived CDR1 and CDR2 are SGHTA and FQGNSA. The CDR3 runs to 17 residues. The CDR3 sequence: CASSLETGGFSGNTIYF. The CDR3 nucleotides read TGTGCCAGCAGCTTAGAGACAGGGGGCTTCTCTGGAAACACCATATATTTT.

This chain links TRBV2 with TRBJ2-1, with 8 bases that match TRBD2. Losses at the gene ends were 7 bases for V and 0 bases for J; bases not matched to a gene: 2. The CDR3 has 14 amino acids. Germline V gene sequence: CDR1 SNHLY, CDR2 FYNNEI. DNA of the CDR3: TGTGCCAGCATAGCGGGACTCTCCTACAATGAGCAGTTCTTC. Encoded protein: CASIAGLSYNEQFF.

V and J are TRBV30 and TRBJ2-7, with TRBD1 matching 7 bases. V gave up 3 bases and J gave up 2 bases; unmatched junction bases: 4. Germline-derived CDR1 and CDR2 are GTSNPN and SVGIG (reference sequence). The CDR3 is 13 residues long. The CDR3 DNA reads TGTGCCTGGAGCGGGACAGACGCCTACGAGCAGTACTTC. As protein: CAWSGTDAYEQYF.

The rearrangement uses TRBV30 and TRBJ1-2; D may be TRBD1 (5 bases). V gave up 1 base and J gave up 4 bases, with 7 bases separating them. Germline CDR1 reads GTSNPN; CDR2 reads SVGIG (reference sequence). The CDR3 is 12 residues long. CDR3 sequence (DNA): TGTGCCTGGAGTGGACAGTCCTATGGCTACACCTTC. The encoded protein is CAWSGQSYGYTF. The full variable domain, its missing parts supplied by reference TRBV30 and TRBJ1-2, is SQTIHQWPATLVQPVGSPLSLECTVEGTSNPNLYWYRQAAGRGLQLLFYSVGIGQISSEVPQNLSASRPQDRQFILSSKKLLLSDSGFYLCAWSGQSYGYTFGSGTRLTVV.

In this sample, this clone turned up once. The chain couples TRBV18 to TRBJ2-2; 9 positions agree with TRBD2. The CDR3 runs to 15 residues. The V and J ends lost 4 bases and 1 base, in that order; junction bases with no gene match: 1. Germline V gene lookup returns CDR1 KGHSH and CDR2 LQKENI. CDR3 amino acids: CASSQTSGNTGELFF. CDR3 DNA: TGTGCCAGCTCACAGACTAGCGGGAACACCGGGGAGCTGTTTTTT.

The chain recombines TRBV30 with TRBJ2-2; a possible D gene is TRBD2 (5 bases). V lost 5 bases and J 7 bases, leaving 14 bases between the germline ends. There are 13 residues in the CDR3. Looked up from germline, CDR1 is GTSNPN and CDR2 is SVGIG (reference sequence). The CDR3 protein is CAWARPRGGELFF. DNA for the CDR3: TGTGCCTGGGCGCGCCCTCGGGGCGGGGAGCTGTTTTTT. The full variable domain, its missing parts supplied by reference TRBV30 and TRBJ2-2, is SQTIHQWPATLVQPVGSPLSLECTVEGTSNPNLYWYRQAAGRGLQLLFYSVGIGQISSEVPQNLSASRPQDRQFILSSKKLLLSDSGFYLCAWARPRGGELFFGEGSRLTVL.

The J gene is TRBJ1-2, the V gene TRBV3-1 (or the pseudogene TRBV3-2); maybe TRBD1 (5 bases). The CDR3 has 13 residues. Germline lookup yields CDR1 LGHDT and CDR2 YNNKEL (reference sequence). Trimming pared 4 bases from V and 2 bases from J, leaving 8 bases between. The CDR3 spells CASSLQENYGYTF. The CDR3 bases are TGTGCCAGCAGCCTACAGGAGAACTATGGCTACACCTTC.

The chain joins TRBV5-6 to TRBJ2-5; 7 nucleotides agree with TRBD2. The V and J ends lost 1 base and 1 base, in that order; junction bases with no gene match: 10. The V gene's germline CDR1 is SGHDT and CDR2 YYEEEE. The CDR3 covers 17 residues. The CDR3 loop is CASSLPIGASGQETQYF. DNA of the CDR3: TGTGCCAGCAGCTTGCCCATTGGGGCTAGCGGCCAAGAGACCCAGTACTTC.

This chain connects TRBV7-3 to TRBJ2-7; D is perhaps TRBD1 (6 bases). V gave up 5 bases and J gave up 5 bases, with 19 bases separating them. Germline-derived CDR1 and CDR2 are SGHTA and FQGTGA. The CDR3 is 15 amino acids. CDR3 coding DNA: TGTGCCAGCAGCCAGGTCGGGACATCACGGAACGAGCAGTACTTC. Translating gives CASSQVGTSRNEQYF.

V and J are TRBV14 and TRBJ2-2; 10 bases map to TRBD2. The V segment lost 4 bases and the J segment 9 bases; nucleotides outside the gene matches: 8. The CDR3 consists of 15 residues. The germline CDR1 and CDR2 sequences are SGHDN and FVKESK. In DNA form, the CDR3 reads TGTGCCAGCAGCCCCTCTAGCGGGAGAGTGCGGGAGCTGTTTTTT. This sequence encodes CASSPSSGRVRELFF.

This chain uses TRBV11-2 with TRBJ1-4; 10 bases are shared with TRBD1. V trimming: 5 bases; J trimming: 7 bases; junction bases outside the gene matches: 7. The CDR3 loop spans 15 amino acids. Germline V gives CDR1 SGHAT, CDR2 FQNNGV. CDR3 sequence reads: CASSPRTGGGEKLFF. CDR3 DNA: TGTGCCAGCAGCCCGCGGACAGGGGGTGGTGAAAAACTGTTTTTT.

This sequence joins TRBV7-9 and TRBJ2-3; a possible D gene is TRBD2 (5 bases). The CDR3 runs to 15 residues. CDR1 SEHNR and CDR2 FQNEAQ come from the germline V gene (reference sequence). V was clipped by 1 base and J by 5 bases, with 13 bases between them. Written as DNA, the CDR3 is TGTGCCAGCAGCTTAGGAGAGGGCCGGGGAGATACGCAGTATTTT. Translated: CASSLGEGRGDTQYF.

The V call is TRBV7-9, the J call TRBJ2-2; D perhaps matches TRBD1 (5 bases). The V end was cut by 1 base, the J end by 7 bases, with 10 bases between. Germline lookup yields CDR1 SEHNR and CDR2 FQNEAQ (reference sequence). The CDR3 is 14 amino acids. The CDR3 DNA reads TGTGCCAGCAGCTTAGTCCGACAGAACGGGGAGCTGTTTTTT. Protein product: CASSLVRQNGELFF.

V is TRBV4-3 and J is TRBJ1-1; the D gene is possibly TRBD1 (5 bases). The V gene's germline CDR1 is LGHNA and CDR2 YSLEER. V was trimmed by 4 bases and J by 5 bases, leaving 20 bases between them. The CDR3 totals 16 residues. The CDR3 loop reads CASSRGGVARVTEAFF. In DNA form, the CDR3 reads TGCGCCAGCAGCCGAGGTGGGGTCGCCAGGGTAACTGAAGCTTTCTTT.

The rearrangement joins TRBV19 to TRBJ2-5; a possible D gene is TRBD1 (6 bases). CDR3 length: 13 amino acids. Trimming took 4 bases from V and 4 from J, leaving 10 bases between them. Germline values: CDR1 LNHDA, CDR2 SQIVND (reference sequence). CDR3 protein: CASSKGTTETQYF. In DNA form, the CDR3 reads TGTGCCAGTAGTAAGGGGACAACAGAGACCCAGTACTTC.

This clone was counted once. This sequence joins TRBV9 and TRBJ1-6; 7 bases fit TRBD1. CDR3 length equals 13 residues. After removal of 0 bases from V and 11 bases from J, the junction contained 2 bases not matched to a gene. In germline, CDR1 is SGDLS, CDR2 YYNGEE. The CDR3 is CASSVGQGAPLHF. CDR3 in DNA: TGTGCCAGCAGCGTAGGGCAGGGGGCACCCCTCCACTTT.

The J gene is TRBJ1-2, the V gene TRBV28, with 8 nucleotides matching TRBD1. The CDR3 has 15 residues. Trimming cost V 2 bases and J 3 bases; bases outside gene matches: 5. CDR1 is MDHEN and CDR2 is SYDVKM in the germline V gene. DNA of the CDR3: TGTGCCAGCAGTTTAGGGTCAGGGGGCCACTATGGCTACACCTTC. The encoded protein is CASSLGSGGHYGYTF.